The subject of this entry is one TCR beta chain. Its target is unknown. This record comes from a study of graft-versus-host responses after intestinal transplantation. Profiling relied on immunoSEQ multiplex PCR, and the TCRdb table lists in-frame clones only, not all of them. The repertoire has under 100,000 clones, 90% of them found once; the top ten carry around 16%. The study's findings and limits: GvH clone levels peaked in circulation, and this peak was associated with early post-transplant HvG declines. Across patients carrying graft-donor T cell macrochimerism, allografts held high graft-versus-host to host-versus-graft clonal ratios.

CDR3 length: 12 amino acids. The V gene lost 5 bases and the J gene lost 5 bases, with 11 bases spanning the gap. Germline V gene lookup returns CDR1 SGHNT and CDR2 YYREEE (reference sequence). This sequence joins TRBV5-4 and TRBJ2-7; D is perhaps TRBD1 or TRBD2 (5 bases each). The specimen comprised PBMCs, sampled about 450 days after intestinal transplant. The clonotype originates from a human patient who received an intestinal transplant, so some T cells may come from the graft donor. DNA for the CDR3: TGTGCCAGCAGTAAGTGGGACCACGAGCAGTACTTC. This codes for CASSKWDHEQYF.